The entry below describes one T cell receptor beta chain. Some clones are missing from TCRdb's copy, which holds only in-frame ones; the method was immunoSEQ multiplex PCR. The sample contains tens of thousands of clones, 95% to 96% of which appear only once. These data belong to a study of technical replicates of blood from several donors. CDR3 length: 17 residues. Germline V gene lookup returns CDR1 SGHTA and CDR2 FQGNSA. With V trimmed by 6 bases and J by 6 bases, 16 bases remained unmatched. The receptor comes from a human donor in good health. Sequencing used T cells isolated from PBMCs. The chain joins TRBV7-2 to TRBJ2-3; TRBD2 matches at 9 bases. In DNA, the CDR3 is TGTGCCAGCAGACTAGGACCAGCGGGAGGTGGGGTCGATACGCAGTATTTT. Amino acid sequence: CASRLGPAGGGVDTQYF.